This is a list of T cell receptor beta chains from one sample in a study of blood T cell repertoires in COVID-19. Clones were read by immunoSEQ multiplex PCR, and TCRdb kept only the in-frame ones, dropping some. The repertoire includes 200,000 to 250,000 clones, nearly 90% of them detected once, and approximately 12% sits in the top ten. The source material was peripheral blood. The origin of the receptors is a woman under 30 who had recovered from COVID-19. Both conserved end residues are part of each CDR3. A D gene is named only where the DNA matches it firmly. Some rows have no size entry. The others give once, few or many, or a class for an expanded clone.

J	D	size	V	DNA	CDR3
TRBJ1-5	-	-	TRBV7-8	TGTGCCAGCAGCTTAGGGTCAGGGGTTAGCAATCAGCCCCAGCATTTT	CASSLGSGVSNQPQHF
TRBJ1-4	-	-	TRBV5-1	TGCGCCAGCAGCCGGACAAAATCCAATGAAAAACTGTTTTTT	CASSRTKSNEKLFF
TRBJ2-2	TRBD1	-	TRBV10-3	TGTGCCATCAAGGACAGGGAAAACACCGGGGAGCTGTTTTTT	CAIKDRENTGELFF
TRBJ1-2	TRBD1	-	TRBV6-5	TGTGCCACTTTGCCCCGAGGGGGCGGCTATGGCTACACCTTC	CATLPRGGGYGYTF
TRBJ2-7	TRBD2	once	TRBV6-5	TGTGCCAGCAGAACCGGGACTAGCGTAACATACGAGCAGTACTTC	CASRTGTSVTYEQYF
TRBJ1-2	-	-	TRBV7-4	TGTGCCAGCAGCTTAGTACAGGTCTATGGCTACACCTTC	CASSLVQVYGYTF
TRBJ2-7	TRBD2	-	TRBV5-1	TGCGCCAGCAGCGCGGTCGCGGGAGATTCCTACGAGCAGTACTTC	CASSAVAGDSYEQYF
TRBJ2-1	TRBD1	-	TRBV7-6	TGTGCCAGCAGCCAACCGACAGGGGCTCACTACAATGAGCAGTTCTTC	CASSQPTGAHYNEQFF
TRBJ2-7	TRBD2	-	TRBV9	TGTGCCAGCAGCGGATCAAGCGGGACGTACGAGCAGTACTTC	CASSGSSGTYEQYF
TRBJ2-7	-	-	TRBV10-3	TGTGCCATCAGTGAGGAGGGATTCTCCGGCGAGCAGTACTTC	CAISEEGFSGEQYF